Following are 27 T cell receptor beta chains from one sample sequenced in a study of type 1 regulatory T cells. Their target antigens are unknown. TCRdb passed the reads through MiXCR, listing each CDR3 protein once. The sample yields roughly 67,000 distinct CDR3 sequences, around 63% seen once. Sequenced sample: cultured T cells, either the whole culture or a sorted T cell fraction (not recorded which). Subset specified: Tr1-enriched cell product generated in vitro against host alloantigens. The source is a human donor in good health.

This clonotype has just a few counts. The chain couples TRBV19 to TRBJ2-5; D gene unclear. The germline gives CDR1 LNHDA, CDR2 SQIVND (reference sequence). V gave up 0 bases and J gave up 5 bases, with 7 bases separating them. There are 13 residues in the CDR3. Written as DNA, the CDR3 is TGTGCCAGTAGTATAGATCACGGGGAGACCCAGTACTTC. Translation gives CASSIDHGETQYF. Full variable domain (rest looked up from reference TRBV19 and TRBJ2-5): DGGITQSPKYLFRKEGQNVTLSCEQNLNHDAMYWYRQDPGQGLRLIYYSQIVNDFQKGDIAEGYSVSREKKESFPLTVTSAQKNPTAFYLCASSIDHGETQYFGPGTRLLVL.

The rearrangement links TRBV27 to TRBJ2-7, with D possibly matching TRBD2 (5 bases). The CDR3 is made up of 16 amino acids. V lost 0 bases and J 4 bases, leaving 16 bases between the germline ends. Germline V gene data show CDR1 as MNHEY and CDR2 as SMNVEV (reference sequence). DNA for the CDR3: TGTGCCAGCAGTTTATCGCCGATAACGACTAAATACGAGCAGTACTTC. Encoded protein: CASSLSPITTKYEQYF.

This clonotype was detected a few times. The rearrangement joins TRBV7-8 to TRBJ2-7; 11 positions agree with TRBD2. This CDR3 spans 20 amino acids. Trimming removed 0 bases from V and 1 base from J; junction bases left unmatched: 14. Germline CDR1 and CDR2: SGHVS and FQNEAQ. CDR3 DNA: TGTGCCAGCAGCTTAGCTCTCAGAGAACTAGCGGGAGTAGGTTCCTACGAGCAGTACTTC. Amino acids: CASSLALRELAGVGSYEQYF.

The sample holds a few counts of this clonotype. A junction end diverges from the germline sequence, so it may reflect a read error. The chain's CDR3 is CASSLGQINSPLHF. The CDR3 DNA reads as TGTGCCAGCAGTTTAGGACAGATCAATTCACCCCTCCACTTT. The chain employs TRBV7-2 and TRBJ1-6, with a possible D match to TRBD1 (6 bases). Germline V gene lookup returns CDR1 SGHTA and CDR2 FQGNSA. The CDR3 is made up of 14 amino acids.

This clonotype was picked up a small number of times. The V and J genes are TRBV7-2 and TRBJ2-3, with no clear D. CDR1 is SGHTA and CDR2 is FQGNSA in the germline V gene. The ends were cut back, 6 bases at V and 1 base at J, with 5 bases in the middle. The CDR3 contains 12 residues. DNA of the CDR3: TGTGCCAGCAGGTGGGGCACAGATACGCAGTATTTT. Protein product: CASRWGTDTQYF. The entire variable domain, with the rest obtained from reference TRBV7-2 and TRBJ2-3, is as follows: GAGVSQSPSNKVTEKGKDVELRCDPISGHTALYWYRQSLGQGLEFLIYFQGNSAPDKSGLPSDRFSAERTGGSVSTLTIQRTQQEDSAVYLCASRWGTDTQYFGPGTRLTVL.

This clonotype came up a few times. The rearrangement links TRBV5-1 to TRBJ2-7, with no clear D. The CDR3 runs to 14 residues. V was shortened by 4 bases and J by 3 bases, with 14 bases between the two germline ends. From germline, CDR1 is SGHRS and CDR2 YFSETQ. The CDR3 DNA reads TGCGCCAGCAGCGCGGAACCCTCTCGCTACGAGCAGTACTTC. This gives the protein CASSAEPSRYEQYF. The whole variable domain, remainder taken from reference TRBV5-1 and TRBJ2-7, is KAGVTQTPRYLIKTRGQQVTLSCSPISGHRSVSWYQQTPGQGLQFLFEYFSETQRNKGNFPGRFSGRQFSNSRSEMNVSTLELGDSALYLCASSAEPSRYEQYFGPGTRLTVT.

This chain connects TRBV28 to TRBJ1-3; a weak D match, TRBD1 (5 bases). The V gene lost 6 bases and the J gene lost 2 bases, with 11 bases spanning the gap. Germline CDR1 is MDHEN and CDR2 is SYDVKM. The CDR3 extends over 14 amino acids. The CDR3 coding sequence is TGTGCCAGCAGGCCGGCGGGGCCTGGAAACACCATATATTTT. Protein sequence: CASRPAGPGNTIYF.

The chain recombines TRBV5-1 with TRBJ2-7; 10 bases agree with TRBD1. The CDR3 has 16 residues. Germline assignment: CDR1 SGHRS and CDR2 YFSETQ. The junction had 5 bases not matched to a gene; V was cut back by 0 bases and J by 2 bases. This chain's CDR3 is CASSLASGQGTYEQYF. CDR3 in DNA: TGCGCCAGCAGCTTGGCCTCGGGACAGGGGACCTACGAGCAGTACTTC.

The chain carries TRBV7-9 and TRBJ1-1; no definite D call. V gave up 2 bases and J gave up 6 bases, with 10 bases separating them. Germline V CDR1 and CDR2: SEHNR, FQNEAQ (reference sequence). The CDR3 has 13 residues. CDR3 in amino acids: CASSLLFRAEAFF. The DNA of the CDR3 is TGTGCCAGCAGCTTATTGTTTCGTGCTGAAGCTTTCTTT.

The table lists this clonotype with a few counts. CDR3 amino acids: CSARRPTSTQYF. The DNA for the CDR3 is TGCAGTGCTAGAAGACCGACCAGTACGCAGTATTTT. This sequence joins TRBV20-1 and TRBJ2-3; no definite D call. Germline CDR1 and CDR2: DFQATT and SNEGSKA (reference sequence). Trimming removed 2 bases at V and 8 bases at J, with 11 bases between. The CDR3 is 12 residues long.

This clonotype was detected only a few times. The V call is TRBV20-1, the J call TRBJ2-2; D unclear. Deletions cut 1 base from V and 4 bases from J, with 13 bases between. The V gene's germline CDR1 is DFQATT and CDR2 SNEGSKA (reference sequence). The CDR3 is made up of 15 amino acids. The CDR3 bases are TGCAGTGCTAGAGCTGTATTTGGGTTCACCGGGGAGCTGTTTTTT. Its translation: CSARAVFGFTGELFF.

J is TRBJ2-3 and V is TRBV5-6; TRBD1 agrees at 8 bases. Unmatched junction bases numbered 2, after V lost 3 bases and J lost 5 bases. The CDR3 is 13 residues long. Germline CDR1 and CDR2: SGHDT and YYEEEE. CDR3 residues: CASSSDRGDTQYF. CDR3 in DNA: TGTGCCAGCAGCTCAGACAGGGGAGATACGCAGTATTTT.

V usage is TRBV25-1 and J usage is TRBJ2-7, with 9 bases fitting TRBD2. Germline V gives CDR1 MGHDK, CDR2 SYGVNS. Trimming took 1 base from V and 3 from J; bases not matched to a gene: 10. The length of the CDR3 is 17 residues. CDR3 region: CASSEFRRGGRVYEQYF. The CDR3 coding sequence is TGTGCCAGCAGTGAATTTAGAAGGGGCGGGAGGGTCTACGAGCAGTACTTC.

The gene calls are TRBV3-1 and TRBJ2-7, with unresolved D. Per the germline V gene, CDR1 is LGHDT and CDR2 is YNNKEL (reference sequence). Trimming took off 8 bases at V and 5 bases at J, with 7 bases between the two ends. The length of the CDR3 is 10 residues. CDR3 in amino acids: CASGNDEQYF. The CDR3 bases are TGTGCCAGCGGCAATGACGAGCAGTACTTC.

The rearrangement joins TRBV20-1 to TRBJ1-5; a possible D gene is TRBD1 (5 bases). CDR1 and CDR2 (germline): DFQATT, SNEGSKA (reference sequence). Between the trimmed V and J ends, which lost 3 bases and 2 bases, there was a span of 11 bases. The CDR3 runs to 14 residues. The CDR3 DNA is TGCAGTGCTAGGGCAGGGTGGGGCAATCAGCCCCAGCATTTT. Protein: CSARAGWGNQPQHF.

The chain carries TRBV7-2 and TRBJ2-1, with a tentative D call TRBD1 (6 bases). Germline V gene data show CDR1 as SGHTA and CDR2 as FQGNSA. The CDR3 consists of 13 residues. Trimming left V 3 bases short and J 9 bases short, with 12 bases between. The chain's CDR3 is CASSLQGMGEQFF. In DNA form, the CDR3 reads TGTGCCAGCAGCTTGCAGGGGATGGGTGAGCAGTTCTTC.

The J gene is TRBJ2-7, the V gene TRBV20-1, with 9 bases that match TRBD1. This CDR3 region has 13 residues. V trimming: 6 bases; J trimming: 6 bases; junction bases outside the gene matches: 9. Germline V lookup: CDR1 DFQATT, CDR2 SNEGSKA (reference sequence). CDR3 in DNA: TGCAGTGCATTCCGACAGGGGGTCGTCGAGCAGTACTTC. Its translation: CSAFRQGVVEQYF.

The chain is built from TRBV20-1 and TRBJ2-4; 10 bases agree with TRBD2. Germline lookup yields CDR1 DFQATT and CDR2 SNEGSKA (reference sequence). This CDR3 is built from 16 residues. The V gene end was trimmed by 0 bases and the J gene end by 9 bases; junction bases not matched to a gene: 11. CDR3 sequence reads: CSAREPASGSFGIQYF. The CDR3 nucleotides read TGCAGTGCTAGAGAACCCGCTAGCGGGAGTTTCGGCATTCAGTACTTC.

Concerning this clonotype: One end of the junction is discordant with germline, which a read error may explain. The V and J genes are TRBV20-1 and TRBJ2-5, with unresolved D. Germline values: CDR1 DFQATT, CDR2 SNEGSKA (reference sequence). The CDR3 is 12 residues long. CDR3 sequence reads: CSARDNIETQYF. The CDR3 DNA reads as TGTAGTGCTAGAGACAACATAGAGACCCAGTACTTC.

Only one count was recorded for this clonotype. The V gene is TRBV9, the J gene TRBJ2-7, with D perhaps matching TRBD2 (5 bases). Germline assignment: CDR1 SGDLS and CDR2 YYNGEE. This CDR3 spans 15 amino acids. With 0 bases removed from V and 6 bases from J, the gap between germline ends came to 16 bases. The CDR3 loop reads CASSVAIGLESEQYF. The CDR3 DNA reads as TGTGCCAGCAGCGTAGCTATCGGACTGGAAAGCGAGCAGTACTTC.

This rearrangement joins TRBV6-1 to TRBJ2-1; 15 nucleotides match TRBD2. V was clipped by 1 base and J by 0 bases; unmatched bases: 7. Per germline, CDR1 MNHNS and CDR2 SASEGT. CDR3 length equals 20 residues. The CDR3: CASSEVGTSGRPSSYNEQFF. DNA for the CDR3: TGTGCCAGCAGTGAAGTCGGGACTAGCGGGAGGCCAAGCTCCTACAATGAGCAGTTCTTC.

The chain joins TRBV20-1 to TRBJ2-2; the match to TRBD2 covers 7 bases. This CDR3 spans 15 amino acids. Germline CDR1 reads DFQATT; CDR2 reads SNEGSKA (reference sequence). The J segment lost 1 base and the V segment lost 3 bases, leaving 5 bases of the junction unmatched. The CDR3 bases are TGCAGTGCTAGGGATTCTAGCGGGAACACCGGGGAGCTGTTTTTT. Amino acids: CSARDSSGNTGELFF.

The chain joins TRBV20-1 to TRBJ2-3; TRBD2 agrees at 12 bases. The ends lost 6 bases at V and 7 bases at J; junction bases unmatched: 23. Germline CDR1 reads DFQATT; CDR2 reads SNEGSKA (reference sequence). CDR3 length: 19 amino acids. The CDR3 nucleotides are TGCAGTGCACAAGGCCAGGGGACCCTTCTAGCGGGAGGGCTATATACGCAGTATTTT. Its translation is CSAQGQGTLLAGGLYTQYF.

The chain employs TRBV2 and TRBJ2-3; D call uncertain. The CDR3 is 12 residues long. Germline CDR1 SNHLY, CDR2 FYNNEI. V was trimmed by 7 bases and J by 1 base, leaving 6 bases between them. CDR3 coding DNA: TGTGCCAGCATAAGGCGCACAGATACGCAGTATTTT. This encodes CASIRRTDTQYF.

This sequence joins TRBV12-3 or TRBV12-4 and TRBJ2-1; D gene unclear. CDR3 length: 15 residues. The V gene lost 6 bases and the J gene lost 1 base, with 13 bases spanning the gap. CDR3 bases: TGTGCCAGCAGGCTCGGGCAGAGATCCTACAATGAGCAGTTCTTC. It codes for CASRLGQRSYNEQFF.

V gene TRBV7-9 combines with J gene TRBJ2-5; D not certain. V shed 5 bases and J shed 3 bases, with 13 bases lying between them. The CDR3 contains 14 residues. Germline values: CDR1 SEHNR, CDR2 FQNEAQ (reference sequence). CDR3 in amino acids: CASSRETRKETQYF. The CDR3 DNA is TGTGCCAGCAGCCGAGAGACCCGGAAAGAGACCCAGTACTTC.

The chain recombines TRBV5-1 with TRBJ2-3; 12 nucleotides line up with TRBD2. Trimming at V came to 4 bases and at J to 4 bases, leaving 13 bases not matched to a gene. Germline-derived CDR1 and CDR2 are SGHRS and YFSETQ. The CDR3 is 18 amino acids. CDR3: CASSKRTSGAGGADTQYF. The CDR3 DNA is TGCGCCAGCAGCAAGAGGACTAGCGGGGCGGGAGGGGCAGATACGCAGTATTTT.